This T cell receptor (beta chain) was obtained from a study of cytomegalovirus exposure and HLA in healthy donors. Findings of the study overall: It was reported that TCR beta sequences correctly inferred the HLA-A and HLA-B alleles for most subjects.

A multiplex PCR was run with 60 Vbeta primers and 13 Jbeta primers. The method was immunoSEQ multiplex PCR; TCRdb's version includes in-frame clones alone and lacks a portion of them. Of 100,000 or so clones in the sample, 75% to 90% were seen once. This clone was seen more than once but under ten times. What it binds is unknown. Germline CDR1 is MDHEN and CDR2 is SYDVKM. V was shortened by 1 base and J by 0 bases, with 7 bases between the two germline ends. The CDR3 has 15 amino acids. This chain joins TRBV28 and TRBJ1-5, with D possibly being TRBD1 (5 bases). The specimen sequenced was PBMCs. The origin of this receptor is a man aged 30-40 years in good health and CMV-seronegative. The DNA of the CDR3 is TGTGCCAGCAGTTTATCCGGGGGTAGCAATCAGCCCCAGCATTTT. Amino acids: CASSLSGGSNQPQHF. The complete variable domain, with remaining parts taken from reference TRBV28 and TRBJ1-5, reads DVKVTQSSRYLVKRTGEKVFLECVQDMDHENMFWYRQDPGLGLRLIYFSYDVKMKEKGDIPEGYSVSREKKERFSLILESASTNQTSMYLCASSLSGGSNQPQHFGDGTRLSIL.